This TCR beta chain was documented in a study of blood T cell repertoires in COVID-19 (dated by TCRdb to 2018 to 2021). The study in broad terms: Collaborator samples came from the United States, Italy and Spain and covered acute and convalescent phases of COVID-19. The material from the prospective study consisted of cDNA or gDNA derived from T cells, B-cell-depleted T cells, or PBMCs. The dataset comprised deeply sampled blood TCRbeta repertoires from subjects exposed to, actively infected with, or recovered from COVID-19. Where available, HLA class I and class II types were obtained from metadata supplied by the sample provider rather than from assay-based typing. A de-identified subject ID, COVID-19 status, age in years and sex were almost always included in the sample metadata. The repertoires were made available in a free public database intended to serve as a resource for research on the immune response to SARS-CoV-2. The samples were drawn from the first 160 participants of the ongoing ImmuneRACE study and from over a thousand subjects provided by 6 global collaborators.

TCRbeta CDR3 regions were amplified from genomic DNA using the immunoSEQ Assay, a bias-controlled multiplex PCR. Turning to the authors' computational methods: Within the assay, amplification of reference gene primers was used to estimate how many nucleated cells each sample contained. To quantify the absolute abundance of each unique TCRbeta CDR3 rearrangement, sequence reads were collapsed and filtered. For each sample, productive Simpson clonality was calculated by taking the square root of Simpson's diversity index across productive rearrangements. TCRdb holds this immuneACCESS table with in-frame rearrangements only. Some clones are missing; in checked studies, unresolved V genes explain under half, and the rest has no known cause. The V and J calls and clone size come from that table; D and trimming were worked out from the DNA. The sample table holds about 170,000 clones, of which over 80% were seen once. The ten top clones hold roughly 9% of the sample.

Points on this clone: The clone's antigen remains unknown. No base quality information exists; no much larger clone differs at one position.

Points the paper makes about the study in general: The amount of clinical and demographic metadata varied by source and participant and was provided uncurated.

The germline V gene yields SQVTM for CDR1 and ANQGSEA for CDR2. From V the trimming removes 3 bases and from J it removes 2 bases, while the gene matches leave 3 bases of the junction unaccounted for. There are 14 amino acids in the CDR3, from cysteine to phenylalanine inclusive. Of the read, only the CDR3 DNA is kept; its 42 bases are in frame from base 1. Whole blood was collected in K2EDTA tubes by collaborating institutions according to the institutions' own protocols. For TCRbeta analysis, collaborator samples were shipped as frozen whole blood, as isolated PBMCs, or as DNA extracted from either sample type.

The sequence derives from a woman at least 80 years old with active or convalescent COVID-19. Sequencing was performed on peripheral blood. The sequence is built from TRBV29-1 and TRBJ2-2, and TRBD1 aligns with 7 junction nucleotides. The CDR3 is CSVETGTNTGELFF. The DNA is TGCAGCGTTGAGACAGGGACCAACACCGGGGAGCTGTTTTTT.